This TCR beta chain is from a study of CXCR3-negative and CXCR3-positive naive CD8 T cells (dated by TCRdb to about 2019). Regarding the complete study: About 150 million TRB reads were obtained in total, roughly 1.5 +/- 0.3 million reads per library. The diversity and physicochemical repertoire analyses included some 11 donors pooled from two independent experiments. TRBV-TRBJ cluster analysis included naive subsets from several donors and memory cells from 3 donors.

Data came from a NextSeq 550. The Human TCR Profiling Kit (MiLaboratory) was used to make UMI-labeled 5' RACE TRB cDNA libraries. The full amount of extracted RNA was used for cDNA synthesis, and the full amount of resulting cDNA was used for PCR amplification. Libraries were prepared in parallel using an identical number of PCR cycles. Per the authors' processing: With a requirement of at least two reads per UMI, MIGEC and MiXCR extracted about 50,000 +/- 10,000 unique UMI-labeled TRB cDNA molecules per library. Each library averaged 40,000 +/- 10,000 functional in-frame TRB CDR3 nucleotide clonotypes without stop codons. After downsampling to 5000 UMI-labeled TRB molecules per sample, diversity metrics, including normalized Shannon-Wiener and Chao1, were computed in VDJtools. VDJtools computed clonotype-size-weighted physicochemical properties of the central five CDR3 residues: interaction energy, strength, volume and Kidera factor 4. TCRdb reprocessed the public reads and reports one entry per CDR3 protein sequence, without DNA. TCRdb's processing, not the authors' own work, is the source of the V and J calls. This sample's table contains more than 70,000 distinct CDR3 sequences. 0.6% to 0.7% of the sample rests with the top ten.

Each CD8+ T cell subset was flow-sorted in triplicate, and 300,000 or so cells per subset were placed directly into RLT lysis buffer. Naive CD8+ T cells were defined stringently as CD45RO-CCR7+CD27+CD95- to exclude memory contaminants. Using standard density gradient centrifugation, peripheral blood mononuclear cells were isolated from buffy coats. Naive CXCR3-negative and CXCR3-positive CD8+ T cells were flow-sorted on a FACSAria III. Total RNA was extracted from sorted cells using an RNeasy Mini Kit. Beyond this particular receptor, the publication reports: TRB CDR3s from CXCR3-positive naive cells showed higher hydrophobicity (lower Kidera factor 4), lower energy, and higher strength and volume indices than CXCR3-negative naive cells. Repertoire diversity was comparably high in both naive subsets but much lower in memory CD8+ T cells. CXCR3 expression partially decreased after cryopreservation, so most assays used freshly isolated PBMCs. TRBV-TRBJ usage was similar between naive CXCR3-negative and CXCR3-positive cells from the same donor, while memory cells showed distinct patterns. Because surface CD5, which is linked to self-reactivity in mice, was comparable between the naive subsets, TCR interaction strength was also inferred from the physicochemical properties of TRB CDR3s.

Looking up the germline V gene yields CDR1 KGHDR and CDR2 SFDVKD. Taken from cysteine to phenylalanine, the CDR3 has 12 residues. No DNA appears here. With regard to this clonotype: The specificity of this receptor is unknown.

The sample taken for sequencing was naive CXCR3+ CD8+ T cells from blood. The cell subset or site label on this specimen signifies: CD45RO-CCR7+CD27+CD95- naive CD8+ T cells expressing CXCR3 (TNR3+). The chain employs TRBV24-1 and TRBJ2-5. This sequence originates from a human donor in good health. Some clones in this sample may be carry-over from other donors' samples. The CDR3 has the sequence CATSEDEETQYF.